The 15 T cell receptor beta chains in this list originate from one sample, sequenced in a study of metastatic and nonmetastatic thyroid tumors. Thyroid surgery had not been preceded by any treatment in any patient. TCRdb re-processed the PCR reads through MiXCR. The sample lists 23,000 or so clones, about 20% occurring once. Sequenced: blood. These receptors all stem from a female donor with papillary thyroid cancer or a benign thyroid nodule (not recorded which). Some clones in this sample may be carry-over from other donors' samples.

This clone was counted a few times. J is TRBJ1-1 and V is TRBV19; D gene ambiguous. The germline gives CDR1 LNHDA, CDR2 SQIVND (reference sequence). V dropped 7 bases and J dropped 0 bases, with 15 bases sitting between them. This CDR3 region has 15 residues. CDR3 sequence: CASNTRYIMNTEAFF. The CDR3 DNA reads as TGTGCCAGTAATACTCGGTACATCATGAACACTGAAGCTTTCTTT.

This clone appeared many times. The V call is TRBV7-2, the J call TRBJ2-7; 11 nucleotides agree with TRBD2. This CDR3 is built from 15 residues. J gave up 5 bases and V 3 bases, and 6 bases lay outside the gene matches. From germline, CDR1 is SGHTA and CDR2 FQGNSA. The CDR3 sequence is CASSFSTSGSNEQYF. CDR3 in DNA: TGTGCCAGCAGCTTTAGCACTAGCGGGAGCAACGAGCAGTACTTC.

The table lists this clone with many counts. The CDR3 is CASSEEGQGQGYTF. The CDR3, as DNA: TGTGCCAGCAGTGAAGAGGGTCAGGGCCAGGGCTACACCTTC. The J gene is TRBJ1-2, the V gene TRBV2, with D possibly TRBD1 on 5 matching bases. Trimming took 1 base from V and 8 from J, leaving 14 bases between them. The CDR3 contains 14 residues. Germline V gene data show CDR1 as SNHLY and CDR2 as FYNNEI.

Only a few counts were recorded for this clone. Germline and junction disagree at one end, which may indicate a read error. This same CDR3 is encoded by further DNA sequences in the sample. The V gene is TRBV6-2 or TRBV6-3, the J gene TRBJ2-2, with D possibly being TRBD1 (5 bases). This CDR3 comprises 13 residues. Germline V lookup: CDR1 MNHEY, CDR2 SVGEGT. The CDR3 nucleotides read TGTACCAGTAGTACAGGTGACACCGGGGAGCTGTTTTTT. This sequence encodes CTSSTGDTGELFF.

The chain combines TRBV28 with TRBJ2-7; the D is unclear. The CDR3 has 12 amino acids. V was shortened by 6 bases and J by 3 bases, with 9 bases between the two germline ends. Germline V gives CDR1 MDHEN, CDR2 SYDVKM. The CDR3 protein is CASSHGVYEQYF. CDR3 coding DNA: TGTGCCAGCAGCCATGGGGTCTACGAGCAGTACTTC.

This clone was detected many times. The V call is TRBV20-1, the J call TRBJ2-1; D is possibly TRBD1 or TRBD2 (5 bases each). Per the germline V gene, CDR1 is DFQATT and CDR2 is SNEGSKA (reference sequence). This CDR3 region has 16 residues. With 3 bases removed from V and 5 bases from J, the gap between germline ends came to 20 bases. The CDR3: CSASSPLGQGDNEQFF. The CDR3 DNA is TGCAGTGCTAGTAGCCCCTTGGGGCAGGGAGACAATGAGCAGTTCTTC.

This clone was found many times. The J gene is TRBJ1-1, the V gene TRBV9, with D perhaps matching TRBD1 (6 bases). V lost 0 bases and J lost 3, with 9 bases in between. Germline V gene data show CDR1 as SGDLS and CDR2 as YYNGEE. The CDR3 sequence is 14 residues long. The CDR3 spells CASSVGQAYTEAFF. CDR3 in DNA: TGTGCCAGCAGCGTAGGACAGGCCTACACTGAAGCTTTCTTT.

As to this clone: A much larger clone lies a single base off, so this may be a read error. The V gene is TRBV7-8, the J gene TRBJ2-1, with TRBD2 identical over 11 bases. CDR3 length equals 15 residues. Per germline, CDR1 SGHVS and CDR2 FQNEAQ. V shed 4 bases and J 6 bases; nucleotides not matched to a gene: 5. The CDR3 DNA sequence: TGTGCCAGCAGCTCGGGACTAGCGGTAGTCAATGAGCAGTTCTTC. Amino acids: CASSSGLAVVNEQFF. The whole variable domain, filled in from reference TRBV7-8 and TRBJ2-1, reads GAGVSQSPRYKVAKRGQDVALRCDPISGHVSLFWYQQALGQGPEFLTYFQNEAQLDKSGLPSDRFFAERPEGSVSTLKIQRTQQEDSAVYLCASSSGLAVVNEQFFGPGTRLTVL.

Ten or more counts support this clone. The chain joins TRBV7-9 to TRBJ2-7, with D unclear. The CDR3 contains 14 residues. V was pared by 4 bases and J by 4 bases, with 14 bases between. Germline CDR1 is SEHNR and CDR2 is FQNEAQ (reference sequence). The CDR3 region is CASSSSLKRYEQYF. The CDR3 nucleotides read TGTGCCAGCAGCTCAAGCCTCAAGAGGTACGAGCAGTACTTC.

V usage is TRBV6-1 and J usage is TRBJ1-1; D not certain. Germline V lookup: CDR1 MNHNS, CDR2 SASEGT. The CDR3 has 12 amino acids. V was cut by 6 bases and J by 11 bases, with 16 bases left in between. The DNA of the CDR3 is TGTGCCAGCAGACGACAAGGGATCGGCGCTTTCTTT. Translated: CASRRQGIGAFF.

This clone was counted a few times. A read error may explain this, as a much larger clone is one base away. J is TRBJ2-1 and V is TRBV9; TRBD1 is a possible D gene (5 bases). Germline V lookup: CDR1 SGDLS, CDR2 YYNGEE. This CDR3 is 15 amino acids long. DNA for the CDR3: TGTGCCAGCAGCGTAGGGGGCGCCTCCCACAATGAGCAGTTCTTC. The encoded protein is CASSVGGASHNEQFF.

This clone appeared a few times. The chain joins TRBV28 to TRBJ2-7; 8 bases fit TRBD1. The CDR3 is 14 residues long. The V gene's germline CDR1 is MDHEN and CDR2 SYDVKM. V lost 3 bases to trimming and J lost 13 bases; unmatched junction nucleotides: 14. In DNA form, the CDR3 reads TGTGCCAGCAGTTTCAGGGGGCGAAGATACGAGTATTACTTC. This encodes CASSFRGRRYEYYF.

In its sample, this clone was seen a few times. The CDR3 sequence is CATSISTDSYEQYF. The CDR3 DNA sequence: TGTGCCACCAGCATATCTACAGACTCCTACGAGCAGTACTTC. V usage is TRBV15 and J usage is TRBJ2-7; D call uncertain. The germline V gene encodes CDR1 LNHNV and CDR2 YYDKDF (reference sequence). The CDR3 is 14 residues long. Trimming removed 4 bases from V and 0 bases from J, with 10 bases in between.

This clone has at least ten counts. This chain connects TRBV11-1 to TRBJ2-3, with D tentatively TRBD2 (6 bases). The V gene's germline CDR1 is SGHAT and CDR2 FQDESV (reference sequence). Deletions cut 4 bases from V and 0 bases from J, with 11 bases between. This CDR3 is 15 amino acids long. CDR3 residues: CASSSLGGSTDTQYF. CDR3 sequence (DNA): TGTGCCAGCAGCTCGCTTGGGGGGAGCACAGATACGCAGTATTTT.

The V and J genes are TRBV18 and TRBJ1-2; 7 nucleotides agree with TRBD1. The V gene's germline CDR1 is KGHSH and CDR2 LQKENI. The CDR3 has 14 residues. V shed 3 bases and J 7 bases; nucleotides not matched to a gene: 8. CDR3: CASSPVDRVGGYTF. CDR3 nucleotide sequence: TGTGCCAGCTCACCTGTCGACAGGGTCGGTGGCTACACCTTC.